The 9 T cell receptor beta chains below all came from one sample that was sequenced in a study of T cell responses to AZD1222 COVID-19 vaccine (dated by TCRdb to the early 2020s). Libraries were made using the immunoSEQ multiplex PCR assay. TCRdb limited this immuneACCESS table to in-frame rearrangements with V and J called. A share of clones is missing; checked studies link under half to unresolved V genes, and the rest is unexplained. This sample has about 150,000 clones in its table, and about 93% of those were observed once. The ten top clones hold around 3.6% of the sample. The label giving this sample's time point can be read as: baseline before first vaccination. Sequenced here: peripheral blood, sampled on day 0 of AZD1222 vaccination. These TCRs come from an adult in good health.

This chain joins TRBV4-3 and TRBJ2-6, with D hard to call. The length of the CDR3 is 16 residues. Trimming shortened V by 0 bases and J by 0 bases, and 6 bases separated the two germline ends. The V gene's germline CDR1 is LGHNA and CDR2 YSLEER. The CDR3 coding sequence is TGCGCCAGCAGCCAAGAGGCGACCTCTGGGGCCAACGTCCTGACTTTC. Its translation is CASSQEATSGANVLTF.

This clone has a handful of counts. The chain joins TRBV10-3 to TRBJ1-6, with 8 bases aligning to TRBD1. Losses at the gene ends were 8 bases for V and 0 bases for J; bases not matched to a gene: 3. The CDR3 runs 15 residues. In germline, CDR1 is ENHRY, CDR2 SYGVKD. The CDR3 reads CAIRTGSSYNSPLHF. The CDR3 DNA reads as TGTGCCATCCGGACAGGGAGCTCCTATAATTCACCCCTCCACTTT.

The chain uses TRBV30 and TRBJ1-2; 12 bases are a match to TRBD1. The germline gives CDR1 GTSNPN, CDR2 SVGIG (reference sequence). This CDR3 has 15 residues. Losses at the gene ends were 3 bases for V and 8 bases for J; bases not matched to a gene: 10. DNA of the CDR3: TGTGCCTGGAGGCACCGGGACAGGGGGCTTCAGGGCTACACCTTC. As protein: CAWRHRDRGLQGYTF.

The rearrangement joins TRBV6-5 to TRBJ1-2; D not resolved. V lost 7 bases and J 8 bases, leaving 14 bases between the germline ends. Germline CDR1 is MNHEY and CDR2 is SVGAGI. The CDR3 contains 12 residues. The CDR3 protein is CASTSGLRGYTF. Here the CDR3 DNA reads TGTGCCAGCACGTCCGGCCTTCGGGGCTACACCTTC.

This chain connects TRBV7-2 to TRBJ1-2, with D possibly matching TRBD1 (6 bases). Germline V gene lookup returns CDR1 SGHTA and CDR2 FQGNSA. The CDR3 runs 14 residues. V shed 7 bases and J shed 5 bases, with 17 bases lying between them. The CDR3 coding sequence is TGTGCCAGCAACGGGGGCCGTTATTCTTATGGCTACACCTTC. Protein sequence: CASNGGRYSYGYTF. Supplemented by reference TRBV7-2 and TRBJ1-2, the full variable domain reads GAGVSQSPSNKVTEKGKDVELRCDPISGHTALYWYRQSLGQGLEFLIYFQGNSAPDKSGLPSDRFSAERTGGSVSTLTIQRTQQEDSAVYLCASNGGRYSYGYTFGSGTRLTVV.

This chain links TRBV12-3 or TRBV12-4 with TRBJ1-3, with D hard to call. The CDR3 length is 13 residues. V was pared by 3 bases and J by 4 bases, with 7 bases between. CDR3 loop: CASSFFPGNTIYF. The CDR3 DNA sequence: TGTGCCAGCAGTTTCTTTCCGGGAAACACCATATATTTT.

V usage is TRBV11-2 and J usage is TRBJ1-6; maybe TRBD1 (6 bases). CDR3 length: 13 amino acids. CDR1 is SGHAT, CDR2 FQNNGV, per germline. The V gene lost 5 bases and the J gene lost 8 bases, with 10 bases spanning the gap. CDR3 protein: CASSPYRDSPLHF. The CDR3 DNA is TGTGCCAGCAGCCCCTACAGGGATTCACCCCTCCACTTT.

The genes are TRBV3-1 (or the pseudogene TRBV3-2) and TRBJ2-7, with a tentative D call TRBD1 (6 bases). Trimming stripped 0 bases from V and 3 bases from J, with 21 bases between. This CDR3 comprises 18 residues. From germline, CDR1 is LGHDT and CDR2 YNNKEL (reference sequence). The DNA of the CDR3 is TGTGCCAGCAGCCAAGAATCCCCCCGGGCAGGGGACGTCTACGAGCAGTACTTC. This sequence encodes CASSQESPRAGDVYEQYF.

The V gene is TRBV19, the J gene TRBJ2-3; 14 nucleotides match TRBD2. V gave up 4 bases and J gave up 3 bases; unmatched junction bases: 9. This CDR3 is built from 18 residues. Germline V gene data show CDR1 as LNHDA and CDR2 as SQIVND (reference sequence). For the CDR3, the DNA is TGTGCCAGTAGTAAGGGACTAGCGGGAGCGGTTGGGACAGATACGCAGTATTTT. This codes for CASSKGLAGAVGTDTQYF.